This TCR beta chain was sequenced for a study of sequential checkpoint blockade in melanoma. As to treatment: randomized to nivolumab then ipilimumab (arm A) or the reverse (arm B). This clone was observed a few times. Method: immunoSEQ multiplex PCR; TCRdb's copy keeps in-frame clones and lacks some. The sample shows about 5,500 clones, roughly 18% of them seen only once. The specimen comprised tumor tissue (inferred from file names), sampled from a patient given nivolumab and ipilimumab in sequence. This clonotype was sampled from a human donor with melanoma.

In DNA, the CDR3 is TGTGCCAGCAATAGCCAGGGCGAGAATGAGCAGTTCTTC. This sequence encodes CASNSQGENEQFF. The rearrangement joins TRBV9 to TRBJ2-1; tentative D call: TRBD1 (5 bases). V dropped 6 bases and J dropped 7 bases, with 14 bases sitting between them. The CDR3 contains 13 residues. Germline CDR1 reads SGDLS; CDR2 reads YYNGEE.